The 22 T cell receptor beta chains reported below all come from one sample, sequenced in a study of T cell repertoires in cytomegalovirus infection. TCRdb fed the reads into MiXCR, producing one record per CDR3 protein. The sample has hundreds of thousands of distinct CDR3 sequences, roughly a quarter seen once; the top ten hold 7.5% to 9%. The sequenced sample was CD8+ T cells from PBMCs. The receptors were sampled from a human donor in good health (CMV status not recorded). Some clones in this sample may be carry-over from other donors' samples.

This clonotype came up a few times. V is TRBV11-3 and J is TRBJ2-1; 7 nucleotides line up with TRBD2. After removal of 2 bases from V and 5 bases from J, the junction contained 3 bases not matched to a gene. Germline CDR1 SGHNT, CDR2 YENEEA. This CDR3 has 14 residues. The CDR3 sequence is CASSLSGAHNEQFF. CDR3 sequence (DNA): TGTGCCAGCAGCTTAAGCGGGGCCCACAATGAGCAGTTCTTC.

The rearrangement links TRBV15 to TRBJ2-7; possible D gene TRBD2, 7 bases. Trimming shortened V by 10 bases and J by 2 bases, and 9 bases separated the two germline ends. The CDR3 runs to 11 residues. The germline V gene has CDR1 LNHNV and CDR2 YYDKDF (reference sequence). Here the CDR3 DNA reads TGTGCCATCGGGGGGCCCTACGAGCAGTACTTC. Translation: CAIGGPYEQYF.

The chain has TRBV20-1 and TRBJ2-7, with D uncertain. The CDR3 is made up of 16 amino acids. Germline CDR1 DFQATT, CDR2 SNEGSKA (reference sequence). The V end was cut by 5 bases, the J end by 1 base, with 21 bases between. In DNA form, the CDR3 reads TGCAGTGCTTTTCCTACAGAGAGACGCCGTTCCTACGAGCAGTACGTC. This gives the protein CSAFPTERRRSYEQYV.

Of note for this clonotype: The germline gene is not matched at one end of the junction; a read error may be the cause. CDR3 coding DNA: TGTGCCAGCAGCCATTCGACGGACCCCCTATATGGCTGCACCTTC. As protein: CASSHSTDPLYGCTF. J is TRBJ1-2 and V is TRBV14, with D uncertain. The CDR3 extends over 15 amino acids. Germline V gene sequence: CDR1 SGHDN, CDR2 FVKESK.

This clonotype was seen a few times. The chain combines TRBV29-1 with TRBJ1-1, with 10 bases lining up with TRBD1. J lost 2 bases, V lost 5 bases, and 8 bases had no gene match. Germline loops: CDR1 SQVTM, CDR2 ANQGSEA. The CDR3 is 15 residues long. The CDR3 region is CSVIGRDRGNTEAFF. CDR3 nucleotide sequence: TGCAGCGTTATTGGAAGGGACAGGGGAAACACTGAAGCTTTCTTT.

The chain links TRBV12-3 or TRBV12-4 to TRBJ2-6, with a possible D match to TRBD1 (5 bases). The CDR3 extends over 18 amino acids. Trimming took off 5 bases at V and 0 bases at J, with 17 bases between the two ends. The CDR3 DNA sequence: TGTGCCAGCAGTGACCAGGGCAACCTTTTCTCTGGGGCCAACGTCCTGACTTTC. Its translation is CASSDQGNLFSGANVLTF.

This clonotype was observed many times. CDR3 region: CASSFATTPGTGSYNEQFF. CDR3 DNA: TGTGCCAGCAGCTTCGCCACGACGCCGGGGACAGGGTCATACAATGAGCAGTTCTTC. The rearrangement uses TRBV7-2 and TRBJ2-1, with 9 bases lining up with TRBD1. The V segment lost 3 bases and the J segment 4 bases; nucleotides outside the gene matches: 16. Germline V gene lookup returns CDR1 SGHTA and CDR2 FQGNSA. This CDR3 contains 19 residues.

This clonotype has just a few counts. The chain uses TRBV7-8 and TRBJ2-5, with 15 bases aligning to TRBD2. Germline trimming cut 5 bases from V and 3 bases from J; bases unmatched to any gene: 7. Germline V gene data show CDR1 as SGHVS and CDR2 as FQNEAQ. This CDR3 is built from 17 residues. CDR3 bases: TGTGCCAGCAGCCCGGGACTAGCGGGGGGTCTGGAAGAGACCCAGTACTTC. This sequence encodes CASSPGLAGGLEETQYF.

In its sample, this clonotype was seen a few times. Written as DNA, the CDR3 is TGCGCCAGCAGTGAAATCAAGGGACCTACAGATACGCAGTATTTT. Amino acid sequence: CASSEIKGPTDTQYF. The chain combines TRBV10-1 with TRBJ2-3; D may match TRBD1 or TRBD2 (5 bases each). From germline, CDR1 is WNHNN and CDR2 SYGVQD (reference sequence). Between the trimmed V and J ends, which lost 3 bases and 3 bases, there was a span of 13 bases. There are 15 residues in the CDR3.

This clonotype appeared a single time. This rearrangement joins TRBV19 to TRBJ1-6, with D perhaps matching TRBD1 (6 bases). The CDR3 length is 14 residues. V shed 6 bases and J shed 8 bases, with 14 bases lying between them. Germline V gene sequence: CDR1 LNHDA, CDR2 SQIVND (reference sequence). The CDR3 coding sequence is TGTGCCAGTAGACCGGGACACGGGGATTCACCCCTCCACTTT. Translated: CASRPGHGDSPLHF.

The gene calls are TRBV29-1 and TRBJ2-1, with 10 bases aligning to TRBD2. Trimming at V came to 2 bases and at J to 5 bases, leaving 3 bases not matched to a gene. CDR3 length equals 14 residues. Germline CDR1 and CDR2: SQVTM and ANQGSEA. CDR3 protein: CSVELAGANNEQFF. CDR3 DNA: TGCAGCGTTGAACTAGCGGGGGCAAACAATGAGCAGTTCTTC.

Comments on this clonotype: The junction shows a germline mismatch at one end, possibly a read error. V and J are TRBV6-6 and TRBJ1-4; a weak D match, TRBD1 (5 bases). The CDR3 spans 12 residues. Per the germline V gene, CDR1 is MNHNY and CDR2 is SVGAGI (reference sequence). The CDR3 protein is CACRAFGEKLFF. The CDR3 DNA reads TGTGCCTGCAGGGCTTTTGGAGAAAAACTGTTTTTT.

This clonotype turned up a few times. The rearrangement uses TRBV2 and TRBJ1-3; unclear D gene. Germline V gene sequence: CDR1 SNHLY, CDR2 FYNNEI. CDR3 length equals 14 residues. V lost 9 bases, J lost 6 bases, and 18 bases lay in between. The CDR3 loop reads CASLWETQVNTIYF. DNA of the CDR3: TGTGCCAGTTTATGGGAGACTCAAGTAAACACCATATATTTT.

The chain uses TRBV28 and TRBJ2-6; D is unclear. Trimming left V 4 bases short and J 0 bases short, with 7 bases between. The germline V gene encodes CDR1 MDHEN and CDR2 SYDVKM. The CDR3 consists of 15 residues. The CDR3 DNA is TGTGCCAGCAGTTACGGGTACTCTGGGGCCAACGTCCTGACTTTC. It is translated as CASSYGYSGANVLTF.

There are a few counts of this clonotype. The J gene is TRBJ1-6, the V gene TRBV20-1, with unresolved D. Per the germline V gene, CDR1 is DFQATT and CDR2 is SNEGSKA (reference sequence). V was trimmed by 7 bases and J by 6 bases, leaving 16 bases between them. The CDR3 contains 14 residues. The CDR3 DNA reads as TGCAGTGTCCCCGTTCTGGCATCTAATTCACCCCTCCACTTT. Translating gives CSVPVLASNSPLHF.

For this clonotype: With a much larger clone just one base away, this may be a read error. The chain employs TRBV7-8 and TRBJ1-5; 7 bases align to TRBD1. V dropped 5 bases and J dropped 3; count of bases not matched to a gene: 7. CDR3 length: 15 amino acids. Germline V gene data show CDR1 as SGHVS and CDR2 as FQNEAQ. The CDR3 coding sequence is TGTGCCAGCAGCCTTGGGACAGCTAACAATCAGCCCCAGCATTTT. This codes for CASSLGTANNQPQHF.

The chain is built from TRBV5-6 and TRBJ2-5, with TRBD2 matching over 11 bases. V was pared by 3 bases and J by 7 bases, with 14 bases of the junction left unmatched. Germline CDR1 reads SGHDT; CDR2 reads YYEEEE. The CDR3 is 17 amino acids. This CDR3 is CASSSFPSGGPPGTQYF. The CDR3 DNA reads as TGTGCCAGCAGCTCCTTCCCTAGCGGGGGGCCTCCAGGGACCCAGTACTTC. The full variable domain, completed using reference TRBV5-6 and TRBJ2-5, is DAGVTQSPTHLIKTRGQQVTLRCSPKSGHDTVSWYQQALGQGPQFIFQYYEEEERQRGNFPDRFSGHQFPNYSSELNVNALLLGDSALYLCASSSFPSGGPPGTQYFGPGTRLLVL.

The gene calls are TRBV7-6 and TRBJ2-1; D is unclear. Germline CDR1 reads SGHVS; CDR2 reads FNYEAQ. The CDR3 sequence is 16 residues long. The germline V and J ends were trimmed by 2 bases and 0 bases, with 11 bases remaining between them. The DNA of the CDR3 is TGTGCCAGCAGCTTAAATCTTCGTCGCTCCTACAATGAGCAGTTCTTC. It translates to CASSLNLRRSYNEQFF. Combining the CDR3 with reference TRBV7-6 and TRBJ2-1 gives the whole variable domain GAGVSQSPRYKVTKRGQDVALRCDPISGHVSLYWYRQALGQGPEFLTYFNYEAQQDKSGLPNDRFSAERPEGSISTLTIQRTEQRDSAMYRCASSLNLRRSYNEQFFGPGTRLTVL.

This clonotype was counted a few times. The CDR3 spells CASSELDRSLEEETQYF. In nucleotides, the CDR3 is TGTGCCAGCAGTGAACTCGATCGGTCGCTGGAGGAAGAGACCCAGTACTTC. V and J are TRBV2 and TRBJ2-5; a possible D gene is TRBD2 (5 bases). This CDR3 is 17 amino acids long. Trimming cost V 2 bases and J 3 bases, with 19 bases left between them. Germline V CDR1 and CDR2: SNHLY, FYNNEI.

This clonotype was recorded many times. The chain is built from TRBV7-2 and TRBJ2-6; TRBD1 matches at 9 bases. V lost 8 bases and J lost 4; bases outside the gene matches: 15. The CDR3 is 18 residues long. Germline V CDR1 and CDR2: SGHTA, FQGNSA. CDR3 amino acids: CASELLLGQGTGANVLTF. The CDR3 nucleotides are TGTGCCAGCGAGCTCCTATTGGGACAGGGAACCGGGGCCAACGTCCTGACTTTC.

The V gene is TRBV6-2 or TRBV6-3, the J gene TRBJ2-1, with 7 positions matching TRBD2. Germline V CDR1 and CDR2: MNHEY, SVGEGT. This CDR3 is built from 15 residues. Trimming cost V 7 bases and J 1 base; bases outside gene matches: 7. Here the CDR3 DNA reads TGTGCCAGCACGGCGGGGCGGGGGTCCTACAATGAGCAGTTCTTC. Translation gives CASTAGRGSYNEQFF.

The chain is built from TRBV28 and TRBJ1-5, with unresolved D. Trimming left V 4 bases short and J 2 bases short, with 15 bases between. The CDR3 is made up of 16 amino acids. Germline CDR1 is MDHEN and CDR2 is SYDVKM. Here the CDR3 DNA reads TGTGCCAGCAGTTCCCCCCCCGCGGGCGGCAATCAGCCCCAGCATTTT. This codes for CASSSPPAGGNQPQHF.